These 4 T cell receptor beta chains were sequenced from one sample in a study of blood T cell repertoires in COVID-19. Generated by immunoSEQ multiplex PCR, the TCRdb table keeps only in-frame clones and is missing some. Altogether around 60,000 clones are present, approximately 91% being singletons, with the ten largest covering approximately 2.3%. The sample taken for sequencing was peripheral blood. The receptors derive from a man between 60 and 75 years old with acute or convalescent COVID-19.

V and J are TRBV28 and TRBJ2-5, with TRBD1 matching 8 bases. Germline V CDR1 and CDR2: MDHEN, SYDVKM. CDR3 length: 13 amino acids. V gave up 7 bases and J gave up 5 bases; unmatched junction bases: 6. CDR3 sequence reads: CASTADRVETQYF. In nucleotides, the CDR3 is TGTGCCAGCACCGCGGACAGGGTCGAGACCCAGTACTTC.

This clone was picked up one time. This sequence joins TRBV7-8 and TRBJ1-5; tentative D call: TRBD1 (6 bases). Deletions cut 1 base from V and 8 bases from J, with 12 bases between. CDR1 is SGHVS, CDR2 FQNEAQ, per germline. The CDR3 loop spans 14 amino acids. CDR3 loop: CASSLVRTVEPQHF. CDR3 sequence (DNA): TGTGCCAGCAGCTTAGTAAGGACAGTTGAGCCCCAGCATTTT.

The chain carries TRBV9 and TRBJ2-2, with 7 nucleotides matching TRBD1. The germline V gene has CDR1 SGDLS and CDR2 YYNGEE. With V trimmed by 0 bases and J by 5 bases, 10 bases remained unmatched. The CDR3 spans 17 residues. The CDR3: CASSVAPGQQGTGELFF. CDR3 in DNA: TGTGCCAGCAGCGTAGCCCCGGGACAACAGGGGACCGGGGAGCTGTTTTTT.

The CDR3 loop is CASSPLGGSGTSSYNEQFF. CDR3 nucleotide sequence: TGTGCCAGCAGCCCCTTAGGCGGTAGCGGGACCAGCTCCTACAATGAGCAGTTCTTC. The chain employs TRBV7-8 and TRBJ2-1; TRBD2 matches 8 bases. The CDR3 runs 19 residues. CDR1 SGHVS and CDR2 FQNEAQ come from the germline V gene. V gave up 5 bases and J gave up 0 bases; unmatched junction bases: 15.